This TCR beta chain was sequenced during a study of shared clonotypes between healthy human individuals. Regarding the study as a whole: With a handful of donors compared, 4.5% to 6.5% of naive CD4 clonotypes were shared. Generally, estimated richness proved larger in naive subsets than it did in memory subsets.

In regard to this clone: Its antigen is not identified.

All the donors were Caucasian adults who lived in Nashville, Tennessee. There are 14 residues in the CDR3. The junction had 3 bases not matched to a gene; V was cut back by 4 bases and J by 6 bases. Germline CDR1 and CDR2: MRHNA and SNTAGT. Libraries were prepared by immunoSEQ multiplex PCR; TCRdb keeps only in-frame clonotypes and omits some of them. The sample has 1.4 million or so clones; about 98.5% are singletons. The chain couples TRBV6-4 to TRBJ1-5, with 10 bases aligning to TRBD1. The clonotype was recovered from a man aged 25 to 45 in good health. Sequencing input: naive CD4+ T cells sorted from blood. Sample subset: CD45RA+ positively selected. This CDR3 reads CASSGDRGGQPQHF. For the CDR3, the DNA is TGTGCCAGCAGTGGGGACAGGGGAGGTCAGCCCCAGCATTTT.